The T cell receptor beta chain described here comes from a study of blood T cell repertoires in COVID-19. Looking at the study overall: Italy, Spain and the United States were the sources of the convalescent and acute COVID-19 samples. Nucleic acid was either cDNA or gDNA, and it came from T cells, B-cell-depleted T cells, or PBMCs.

V lost 7 bases and J 4 bases, leaving 8 bases between the germline ends. The CDR3 is 11 residues long. Profiling relied on immunoSEQ multiplex PCR, and the TCRdb table lists in-frame clones only, not all of them. This table has over 45,000 clones, about four fifths appearing once. This chain connects TRBV12-3 or TRBV12-4 to TRBJ2-7; a possible D gene is TRBD1 (5 bases). Sequencing was performed on peripheral blood. The source is a human donor in a cohort sampled during active or convalescent COVID-19. CDR3: CASTSGYEQYF. CDR3 in DNA: TGTGCCAGCACCTCAGGGTACGAGCAGTACTTC.